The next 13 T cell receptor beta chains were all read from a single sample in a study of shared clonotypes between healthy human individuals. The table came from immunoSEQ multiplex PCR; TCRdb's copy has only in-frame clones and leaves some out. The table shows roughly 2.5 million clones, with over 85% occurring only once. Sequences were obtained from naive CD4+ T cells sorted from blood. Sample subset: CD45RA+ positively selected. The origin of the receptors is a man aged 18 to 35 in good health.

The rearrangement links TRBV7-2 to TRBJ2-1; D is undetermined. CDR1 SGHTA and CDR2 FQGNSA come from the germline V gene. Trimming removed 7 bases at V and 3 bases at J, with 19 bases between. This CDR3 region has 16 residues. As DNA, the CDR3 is TGTGCCAGCACCTCTTTGTATGGGAATCTCTACAATGAGCAGTTCTTC. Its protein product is CASTSLYGNLYNEQFF.

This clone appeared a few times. In nucleotides, the CDR3 is TGTGCCAGCAGCTCGCCCGGACAGGCCTGGGAGCAGTACTTC. This codes for CASSSPGQAWEQYF. This rearrangement joins TRBV5-6 to TRBJ2-7; TRBD1 agrees at 7 bases. There are 14 residues in the CDR3. With V trimmed by 3 bases and J by 7 bases, 10 bases remained unmatched. Germline CDR1 and CDR2: SGHDT and YYEEEE. The full variable domain, completed using reference TRBV5-6 and TRBJ2-7, is DAGVTQSPTHLIKTRGQQVTLRCSPKSGHDTVSWYQQALGQGPQFIFQYYEEEERQRGNFPDRFSGHQFPNYSSELNVNALLLGDSALYLCASSSPGQAWEQYFGPGTRLTVT.

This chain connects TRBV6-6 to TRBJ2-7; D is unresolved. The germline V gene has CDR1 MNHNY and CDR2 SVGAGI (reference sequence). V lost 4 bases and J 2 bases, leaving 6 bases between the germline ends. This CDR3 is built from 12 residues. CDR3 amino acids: CASSSPTYEQYF. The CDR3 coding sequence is TGTGCCAGCAGTTCACCGACCTACGAGCAGTACTTC.

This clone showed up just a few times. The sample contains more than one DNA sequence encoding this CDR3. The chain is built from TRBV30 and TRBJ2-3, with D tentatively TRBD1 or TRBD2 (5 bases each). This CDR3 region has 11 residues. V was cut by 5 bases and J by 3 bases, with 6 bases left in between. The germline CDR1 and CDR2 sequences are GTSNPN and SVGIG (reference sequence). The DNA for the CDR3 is TGTGCCTGGGGGGGAACAGATACGCAGTATTTT. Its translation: CAWGGTDTQYF. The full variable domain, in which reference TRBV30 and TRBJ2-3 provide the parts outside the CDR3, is SQTIHQWPATLVQPVGSPLSLECTVEGTSNPNLYWYRQAAGRGLQLLFYSVGIGQISSEVPQNLSASRPQDRQFILSSKKLLLSDSGFYLCAWGGTDTQYFGPGTRLTVL.

CDR3 region: CASSRLRDVDTEAFF. The CDR3 DNA sequence: TGCGCCAGCAGCCGTCTCCGGGACGTGGACACTGAAGCTTTCTTT. The chain uses TRBV4-1 and TRBJ1-1; D is perhaps TRBD1 (5 bases). V lost 4 bases and J 3 bases, leaving 15 bases between the germline ends. The CDR3 spans 15 residues. The germline CDR1 and CDR2 sequences are MGHRA and YSYEKL.

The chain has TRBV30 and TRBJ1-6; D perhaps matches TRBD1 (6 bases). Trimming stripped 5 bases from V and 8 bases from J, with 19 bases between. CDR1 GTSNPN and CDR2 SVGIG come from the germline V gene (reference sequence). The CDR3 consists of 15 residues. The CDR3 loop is CAWRRGFGGDSPLHF. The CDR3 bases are TGTGCCTGGCGTCGGGGATTTGGGGGCGATTCACCCCTCCACTTT.

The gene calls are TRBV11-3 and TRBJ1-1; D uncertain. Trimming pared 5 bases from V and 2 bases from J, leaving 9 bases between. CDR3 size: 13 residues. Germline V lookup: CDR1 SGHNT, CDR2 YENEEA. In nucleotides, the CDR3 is TGTGCCAGCAGCCCAGGCGACAACACTGAAGCTTTCTTT. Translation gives CASSPGDNTEAFF.

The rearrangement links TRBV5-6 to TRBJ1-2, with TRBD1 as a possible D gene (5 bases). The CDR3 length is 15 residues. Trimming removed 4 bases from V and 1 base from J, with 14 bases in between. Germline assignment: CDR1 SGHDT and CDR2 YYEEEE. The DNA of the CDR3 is TGTGCCAGCAGCCCTACAGGCGGGCTTAACTATGGCTACACCTTC. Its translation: CASSPTGGLNYGYTF.

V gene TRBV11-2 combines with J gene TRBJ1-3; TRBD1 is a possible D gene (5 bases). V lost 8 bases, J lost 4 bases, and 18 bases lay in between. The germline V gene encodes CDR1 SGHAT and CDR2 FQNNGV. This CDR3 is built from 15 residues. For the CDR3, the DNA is TGTGCCAGCGGGACCTTACGGGGTAGGGGAAACACCATATATTTT. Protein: CASGTLRGRGNTIYF.

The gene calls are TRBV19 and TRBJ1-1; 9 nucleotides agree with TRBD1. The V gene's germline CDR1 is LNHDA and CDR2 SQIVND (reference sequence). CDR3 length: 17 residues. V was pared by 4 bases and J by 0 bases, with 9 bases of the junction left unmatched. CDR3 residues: CASSTLPGQGLNTEAFF. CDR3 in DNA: TGTGCCAGTAGTACATTACCGGGACAGGGATTGAACACTGAAGCTTTCTTT.

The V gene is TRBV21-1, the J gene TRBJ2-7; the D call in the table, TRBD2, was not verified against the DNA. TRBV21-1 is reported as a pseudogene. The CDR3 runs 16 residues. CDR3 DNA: TGTGCCAGCAGCTCACGGACTAGCGGGAGGAGGTACGAGCAGTACTTC. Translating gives CASSSRTSGRRYEQYF.

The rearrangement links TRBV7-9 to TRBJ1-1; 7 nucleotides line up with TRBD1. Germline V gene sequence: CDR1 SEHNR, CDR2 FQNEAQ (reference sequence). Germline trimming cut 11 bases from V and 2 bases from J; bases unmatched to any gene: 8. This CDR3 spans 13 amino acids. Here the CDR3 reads CAARQGGNTEAFF. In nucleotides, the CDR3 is TGTGCCGCCAGACAGGGTGGTAACACTGAAGCTTTCTTT. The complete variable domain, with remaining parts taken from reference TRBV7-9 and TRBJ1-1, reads DTGVSQNPRHKITKRGQNVTFRCDPISEHNRLYWYRQTLGQGPEFLTYFQNEAQLEKSRLLSDRFSAERPKGSFSTLEIQRTEQGDSAMYLCAARQGGNTEAFFGQGTRLTVV.

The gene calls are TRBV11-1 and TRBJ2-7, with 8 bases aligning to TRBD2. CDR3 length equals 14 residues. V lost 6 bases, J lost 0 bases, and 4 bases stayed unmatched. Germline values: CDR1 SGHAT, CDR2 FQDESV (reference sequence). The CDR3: CASRSGGSSYEQYF. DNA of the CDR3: TGTGCCAGCAGGAGCGGGGGTAGCTCCTACGAGCAGTACTTC.